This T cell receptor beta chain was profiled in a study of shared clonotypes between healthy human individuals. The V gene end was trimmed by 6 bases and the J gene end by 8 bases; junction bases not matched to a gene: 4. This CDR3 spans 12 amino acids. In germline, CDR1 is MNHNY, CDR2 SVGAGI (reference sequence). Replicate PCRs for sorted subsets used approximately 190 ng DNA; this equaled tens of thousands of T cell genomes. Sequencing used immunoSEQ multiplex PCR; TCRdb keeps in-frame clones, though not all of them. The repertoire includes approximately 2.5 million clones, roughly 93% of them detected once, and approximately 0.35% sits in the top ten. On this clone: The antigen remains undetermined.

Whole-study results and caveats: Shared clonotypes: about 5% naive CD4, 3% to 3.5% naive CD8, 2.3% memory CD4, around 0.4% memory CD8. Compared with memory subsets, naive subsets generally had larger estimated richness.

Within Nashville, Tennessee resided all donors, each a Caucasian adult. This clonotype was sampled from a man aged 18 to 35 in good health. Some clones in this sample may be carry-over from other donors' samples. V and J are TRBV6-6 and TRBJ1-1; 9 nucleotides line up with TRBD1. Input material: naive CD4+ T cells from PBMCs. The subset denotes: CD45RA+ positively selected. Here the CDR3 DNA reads TGTGCCAGCAGACCCGGGACAGGGGAAGCTTTCTTT. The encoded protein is CASRPGTGEAFF.